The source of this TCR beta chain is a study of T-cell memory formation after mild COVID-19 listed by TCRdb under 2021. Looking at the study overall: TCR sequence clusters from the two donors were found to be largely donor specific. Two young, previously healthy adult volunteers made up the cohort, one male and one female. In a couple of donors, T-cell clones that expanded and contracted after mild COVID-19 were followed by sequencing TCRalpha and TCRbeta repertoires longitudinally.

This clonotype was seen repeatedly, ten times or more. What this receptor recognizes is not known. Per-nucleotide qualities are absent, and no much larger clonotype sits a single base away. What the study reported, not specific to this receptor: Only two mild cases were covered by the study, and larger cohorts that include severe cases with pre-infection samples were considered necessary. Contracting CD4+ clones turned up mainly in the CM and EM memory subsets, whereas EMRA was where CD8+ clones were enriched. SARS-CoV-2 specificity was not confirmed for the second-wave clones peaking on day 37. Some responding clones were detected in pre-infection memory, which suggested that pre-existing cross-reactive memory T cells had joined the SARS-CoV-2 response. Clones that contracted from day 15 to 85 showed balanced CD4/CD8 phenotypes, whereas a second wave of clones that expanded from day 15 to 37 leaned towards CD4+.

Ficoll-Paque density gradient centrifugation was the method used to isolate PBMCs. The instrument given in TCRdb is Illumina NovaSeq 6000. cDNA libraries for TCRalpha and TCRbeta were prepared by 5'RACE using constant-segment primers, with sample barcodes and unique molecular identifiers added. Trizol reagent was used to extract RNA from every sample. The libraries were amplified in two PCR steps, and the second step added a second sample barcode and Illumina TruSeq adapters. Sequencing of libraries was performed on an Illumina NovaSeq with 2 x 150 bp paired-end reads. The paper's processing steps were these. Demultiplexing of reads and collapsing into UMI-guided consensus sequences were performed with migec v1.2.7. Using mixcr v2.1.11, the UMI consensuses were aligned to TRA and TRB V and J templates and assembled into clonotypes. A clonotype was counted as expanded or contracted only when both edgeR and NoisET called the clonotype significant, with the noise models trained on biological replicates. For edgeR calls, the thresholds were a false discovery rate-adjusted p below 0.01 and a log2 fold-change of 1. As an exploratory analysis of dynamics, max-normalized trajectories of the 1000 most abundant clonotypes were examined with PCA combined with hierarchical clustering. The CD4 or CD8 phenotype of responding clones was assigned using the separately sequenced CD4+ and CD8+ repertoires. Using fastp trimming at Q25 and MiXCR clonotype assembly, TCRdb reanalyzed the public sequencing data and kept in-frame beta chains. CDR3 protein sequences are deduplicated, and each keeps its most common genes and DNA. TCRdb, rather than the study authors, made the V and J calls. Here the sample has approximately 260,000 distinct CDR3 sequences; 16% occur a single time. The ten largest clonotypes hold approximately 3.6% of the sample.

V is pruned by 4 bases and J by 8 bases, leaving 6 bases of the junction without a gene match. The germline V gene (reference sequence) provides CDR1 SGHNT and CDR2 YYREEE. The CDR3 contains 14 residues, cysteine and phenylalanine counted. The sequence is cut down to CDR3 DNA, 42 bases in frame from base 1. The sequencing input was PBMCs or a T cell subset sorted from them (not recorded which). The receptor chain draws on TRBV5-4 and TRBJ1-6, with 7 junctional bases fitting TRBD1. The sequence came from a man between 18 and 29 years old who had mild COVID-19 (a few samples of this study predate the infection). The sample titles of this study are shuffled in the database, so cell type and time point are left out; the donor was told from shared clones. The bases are TGTGCCAGCAGCACCCGACAGGGTGATTCACCCCTCCACTTT. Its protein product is CASSTRQGDSPLHF.